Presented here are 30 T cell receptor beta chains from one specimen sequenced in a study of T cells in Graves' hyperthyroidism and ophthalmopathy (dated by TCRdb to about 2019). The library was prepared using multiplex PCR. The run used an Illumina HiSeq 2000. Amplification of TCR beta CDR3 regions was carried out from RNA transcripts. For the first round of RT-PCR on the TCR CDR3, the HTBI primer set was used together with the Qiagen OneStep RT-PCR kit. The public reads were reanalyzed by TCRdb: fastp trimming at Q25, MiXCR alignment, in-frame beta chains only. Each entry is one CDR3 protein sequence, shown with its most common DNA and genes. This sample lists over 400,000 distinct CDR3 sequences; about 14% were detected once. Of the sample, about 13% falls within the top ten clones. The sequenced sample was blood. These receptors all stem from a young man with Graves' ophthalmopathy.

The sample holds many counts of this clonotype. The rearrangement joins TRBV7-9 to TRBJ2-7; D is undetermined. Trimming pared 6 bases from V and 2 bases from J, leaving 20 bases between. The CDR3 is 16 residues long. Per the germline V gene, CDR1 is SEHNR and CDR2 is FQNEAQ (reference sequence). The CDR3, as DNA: TGTGCCAGCAGTGGATCTAACCCCACCCTAACCTACGAGCAGTACTTC. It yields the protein CASSGSNPTLTYEQYF. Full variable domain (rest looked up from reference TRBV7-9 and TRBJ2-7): DTGVSQNPRHKITKRGQNVTFRCDPISEHNRLYWYRQTLGQGPEFLTYFQNEAQLEKSRLLSDRFSAERPKGSFSTLEIQRTEQGDSAMYLCASSGSNPTLTYEQYFGPGTRLTVT.

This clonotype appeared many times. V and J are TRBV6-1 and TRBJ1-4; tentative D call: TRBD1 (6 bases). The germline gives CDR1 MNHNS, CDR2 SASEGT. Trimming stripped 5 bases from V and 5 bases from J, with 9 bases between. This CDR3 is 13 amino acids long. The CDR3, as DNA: TGTGCCAGCAGTCGGACAGTAAATGAAAAACTGTTTTTT. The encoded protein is CASSRTVNEKLFF.

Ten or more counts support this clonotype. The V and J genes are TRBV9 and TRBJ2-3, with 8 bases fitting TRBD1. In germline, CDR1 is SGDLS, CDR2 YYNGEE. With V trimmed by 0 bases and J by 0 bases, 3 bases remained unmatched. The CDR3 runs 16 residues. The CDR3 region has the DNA TGTGCCAGCAGCGTAGGCACAGGGGGTAGCACAGATACGCAGTATTTT. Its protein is CASSVGTGGSTDTQYF.

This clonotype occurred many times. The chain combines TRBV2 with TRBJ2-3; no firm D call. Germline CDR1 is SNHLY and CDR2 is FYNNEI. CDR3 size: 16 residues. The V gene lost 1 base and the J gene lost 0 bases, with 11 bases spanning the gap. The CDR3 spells CASSEEGRASTDTQYF. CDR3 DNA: TGTGCCAGCAGTGAAGAGGGTAGGGCAAGCACAGATACGCAGTATTTT.

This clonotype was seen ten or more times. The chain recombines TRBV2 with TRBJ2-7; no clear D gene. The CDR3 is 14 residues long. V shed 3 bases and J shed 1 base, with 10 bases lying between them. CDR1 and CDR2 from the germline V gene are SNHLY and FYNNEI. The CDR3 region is CASSDALKSYEQYF. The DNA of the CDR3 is TGTGCCAGCAGTGACGCCCTCAAATCCTACGAGCAGTACTTC.

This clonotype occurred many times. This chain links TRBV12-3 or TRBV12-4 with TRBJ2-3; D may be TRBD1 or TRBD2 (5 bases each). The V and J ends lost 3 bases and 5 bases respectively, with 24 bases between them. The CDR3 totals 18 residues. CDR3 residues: CASSLWLWRARGEDTQYF. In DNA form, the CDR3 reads TGTGCCAGCAGTTTGTGGTTGTGGCGCGCTAGGGGAGAAGATACGCAGTATTTT.

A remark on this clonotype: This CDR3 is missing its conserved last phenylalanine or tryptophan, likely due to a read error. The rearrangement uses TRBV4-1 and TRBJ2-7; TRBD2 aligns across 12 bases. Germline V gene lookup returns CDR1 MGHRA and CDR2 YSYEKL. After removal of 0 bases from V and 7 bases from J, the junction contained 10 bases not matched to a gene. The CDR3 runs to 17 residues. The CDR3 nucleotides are TGCGCCAGCAGCCAAGAGGGGTCGACTAGCGGGAGTGATGAGCAGTACCTC. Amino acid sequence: CASSQEGSTSGSDEQYL.

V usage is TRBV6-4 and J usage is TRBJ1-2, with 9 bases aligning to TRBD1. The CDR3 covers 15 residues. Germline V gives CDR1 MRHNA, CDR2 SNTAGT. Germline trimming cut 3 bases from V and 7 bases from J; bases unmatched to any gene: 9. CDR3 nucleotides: TGTGCCAGCAGTGAGGACCGGGACAGGGTCAGTGGCTACACCTTC. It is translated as CASSEDRDRVSGYTF.

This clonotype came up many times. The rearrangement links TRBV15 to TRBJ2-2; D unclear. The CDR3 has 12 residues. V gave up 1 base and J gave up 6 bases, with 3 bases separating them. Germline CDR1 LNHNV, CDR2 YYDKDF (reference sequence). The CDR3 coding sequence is TGTGCCACCAGCAGAGTGCCCGGGGAGCTGTTTTTT. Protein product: CATSRVPGELFF.

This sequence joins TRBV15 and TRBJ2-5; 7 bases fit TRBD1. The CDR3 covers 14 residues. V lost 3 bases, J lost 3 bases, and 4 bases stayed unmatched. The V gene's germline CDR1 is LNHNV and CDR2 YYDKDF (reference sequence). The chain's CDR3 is CATSSRDREETQYF. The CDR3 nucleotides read TGTGCCACCAGCAGCCGGGACAGAGAAGAGACCCAGTACTTC.

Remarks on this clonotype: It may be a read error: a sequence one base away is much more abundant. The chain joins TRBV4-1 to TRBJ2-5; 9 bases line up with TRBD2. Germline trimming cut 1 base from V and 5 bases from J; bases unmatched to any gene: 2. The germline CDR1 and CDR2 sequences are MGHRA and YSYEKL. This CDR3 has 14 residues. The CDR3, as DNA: TGCGCCAGCAGCCAAGGACTAGCGGTGGAGACCCAGTACTTC. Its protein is CASSQGLAVETQYF.

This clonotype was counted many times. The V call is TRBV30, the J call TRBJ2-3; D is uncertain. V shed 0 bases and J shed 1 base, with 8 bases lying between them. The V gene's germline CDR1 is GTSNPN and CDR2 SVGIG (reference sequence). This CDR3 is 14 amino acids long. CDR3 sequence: CAWSVQGGTDTQYF. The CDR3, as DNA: TGTGCCTGGAGTGTACAAGGAGGCACAGATACGCAGTATTTT. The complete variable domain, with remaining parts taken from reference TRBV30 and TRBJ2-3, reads SQTIHQWPATLVQPVGSPLSLECTVEGTSNPNLYWYRQAAGRGLQLLFYSVGIGQISSEVPQNLSASRPQDRQFILSSKKLLLSDSGFYLCAWSVQGGTDTQYFGPGTRLTVL.

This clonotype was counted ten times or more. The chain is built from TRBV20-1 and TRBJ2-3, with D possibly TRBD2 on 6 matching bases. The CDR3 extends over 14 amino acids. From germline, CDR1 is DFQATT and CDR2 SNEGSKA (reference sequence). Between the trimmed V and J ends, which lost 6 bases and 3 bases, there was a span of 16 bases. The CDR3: CSAPVASATDTQYF. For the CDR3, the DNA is TGCAGTGCCCCCGTGGCTAGCGCGACAGATACGCAGTATTTT.

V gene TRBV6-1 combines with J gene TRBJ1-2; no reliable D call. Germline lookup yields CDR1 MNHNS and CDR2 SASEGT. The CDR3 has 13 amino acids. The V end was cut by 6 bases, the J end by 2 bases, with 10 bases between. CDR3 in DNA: TGTGCCAGCAGCCTCTTAGGGAACTATGGCTACACCTTC. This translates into CASSLLGNYGYTF.

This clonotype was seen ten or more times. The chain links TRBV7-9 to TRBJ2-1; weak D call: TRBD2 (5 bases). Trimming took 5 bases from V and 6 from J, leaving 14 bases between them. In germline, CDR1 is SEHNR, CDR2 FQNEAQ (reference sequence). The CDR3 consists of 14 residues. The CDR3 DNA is TGTGCCAGCAGCCCCCGGGAACAAGGCAATGAGCAGTTCTTC. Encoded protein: CASSPREQGNEQFF.

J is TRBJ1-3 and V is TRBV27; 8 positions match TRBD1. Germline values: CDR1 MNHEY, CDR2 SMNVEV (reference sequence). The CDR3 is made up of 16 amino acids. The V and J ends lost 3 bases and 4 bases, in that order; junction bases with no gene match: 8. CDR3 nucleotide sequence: TGTGCCAGCAGTTTTACCGCGACAGGGGCCGGAAACACCATATATTTT. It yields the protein CASSFTATGAGNTIYF.

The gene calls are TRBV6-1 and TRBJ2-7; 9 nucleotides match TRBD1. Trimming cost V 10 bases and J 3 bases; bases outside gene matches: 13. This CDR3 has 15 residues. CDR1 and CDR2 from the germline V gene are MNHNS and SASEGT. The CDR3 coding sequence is TGTGCCATCACCTCTCGACAGGGGGGGGACTACGAGCAGTACTTC. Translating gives CAITSRQGGDYEQYF.

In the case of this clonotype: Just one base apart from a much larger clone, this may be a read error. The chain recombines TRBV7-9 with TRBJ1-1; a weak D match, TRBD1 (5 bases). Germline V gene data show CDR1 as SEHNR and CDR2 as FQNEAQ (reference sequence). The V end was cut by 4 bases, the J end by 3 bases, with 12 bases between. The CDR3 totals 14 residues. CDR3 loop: CASSSAGGDTEAFF. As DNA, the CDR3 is TGTGCCAGCAGCTCCGCGGGGGGTGACACTGAAGCTTTCTTT.

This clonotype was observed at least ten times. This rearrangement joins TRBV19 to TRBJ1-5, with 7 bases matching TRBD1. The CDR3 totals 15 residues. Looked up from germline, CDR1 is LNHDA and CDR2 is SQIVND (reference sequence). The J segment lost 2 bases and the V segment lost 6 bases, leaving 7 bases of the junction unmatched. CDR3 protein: CASRLDRVGNQPQHF. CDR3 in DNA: TGTGCCAGTAGACTTGACAGGGTCGGCAATCAGCCCCAGCATTTT.

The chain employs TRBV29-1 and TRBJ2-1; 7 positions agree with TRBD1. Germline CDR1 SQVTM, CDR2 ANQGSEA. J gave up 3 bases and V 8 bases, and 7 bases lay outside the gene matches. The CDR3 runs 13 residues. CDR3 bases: TGCAGCTTTCCGGGACAGCACTACAATGAGCAGTTCTTC. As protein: CSFPGQHYNEQFF.

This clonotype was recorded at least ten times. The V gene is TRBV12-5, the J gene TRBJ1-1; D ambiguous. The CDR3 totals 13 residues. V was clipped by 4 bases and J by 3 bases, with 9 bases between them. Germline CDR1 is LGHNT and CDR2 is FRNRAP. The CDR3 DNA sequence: TGTGCTAGTGGTTCCACGTCGTACACTGAAGCTTTCTTT. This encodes CASGSTSYTEAFF. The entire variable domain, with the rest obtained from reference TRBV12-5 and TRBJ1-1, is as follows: DARVTQTPRHKVTEMGQEVTMRCQPILGHNTVFWYRQTMMQGLELLAYFRNRAPLDDSGMPKDRFSAEMPDATLATLKIQPSEPRDSAVYFCASGSTSYTEAFFGQGTRLTVV.

The chain's CDR3 is CASSLGTHSPLHF. As DNA, the CDR3 is TGTGCCAGCAGCTTAGGGACTCATTCACCCCTCCACTTT. The chain is built from TRBV7-9 and TRBJ1-6; D is unresolved. Germline assignment: CDR1 SEHNR and CDR2 FQNEAQ (reference sequence). This CDR3 is 13 amino acids long. V was trimmed by 1 base and J by 8 bases, leaving 6 bases between them.

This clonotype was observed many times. The CDR3 loop is CASSLRAASSNYGYTF. Written as DNA, the CDR3 is TGTGCCAGCAGCTTAAGGGCGGCCTCTTCTAACTATGGCTACACCTTC. The gene calls are TRBV7-9 and TRBJ1-2; D not certain. The germline V gene encodes CDR1 SEHNR and CDR2 FQNEAQ (reference sequence). The length of the CDR3 is 16 residues. The germline V and J ends were trimmed by 2 bases and 0 bases, with 13 bases remaining between them.

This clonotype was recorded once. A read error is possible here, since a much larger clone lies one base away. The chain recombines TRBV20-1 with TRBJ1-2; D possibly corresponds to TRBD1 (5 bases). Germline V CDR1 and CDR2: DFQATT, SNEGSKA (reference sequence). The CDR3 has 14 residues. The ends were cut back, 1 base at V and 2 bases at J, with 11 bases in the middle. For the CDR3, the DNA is TGCAGTGCTAGAGCCGGGACCCTCAACTATGGCTACACCTTC. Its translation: CSARAGTLNYGYTF.

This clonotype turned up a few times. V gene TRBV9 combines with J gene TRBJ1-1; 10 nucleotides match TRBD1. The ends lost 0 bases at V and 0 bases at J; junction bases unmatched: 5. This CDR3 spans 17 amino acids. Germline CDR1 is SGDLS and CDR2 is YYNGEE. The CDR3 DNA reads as TGTGCCAGCAGCGTAGGGGACAGGGGCATCATGAACACTGAAGCTTTCTTT. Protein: CASSVGDRGIMNTEAFF.

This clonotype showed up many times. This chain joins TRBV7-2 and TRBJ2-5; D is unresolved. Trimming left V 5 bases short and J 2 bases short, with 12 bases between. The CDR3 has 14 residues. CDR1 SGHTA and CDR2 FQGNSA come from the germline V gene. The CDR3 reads CASSRRLVQETQYF. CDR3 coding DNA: TGTGCCAGCAGCCGCAGACTGGTACAAGAGACCCAGTACTTC. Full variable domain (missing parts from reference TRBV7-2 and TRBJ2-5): GAGVSQSPSNKVTEKGKDVELRCDPISGHTALYWYRQSLGQGLEFLIYFQGNSAPDKSGLPSDRFSAERTGGSVSTLTIQRTQQEDSAVYLCASSRRLVQETQYFGPGTRLLVL.

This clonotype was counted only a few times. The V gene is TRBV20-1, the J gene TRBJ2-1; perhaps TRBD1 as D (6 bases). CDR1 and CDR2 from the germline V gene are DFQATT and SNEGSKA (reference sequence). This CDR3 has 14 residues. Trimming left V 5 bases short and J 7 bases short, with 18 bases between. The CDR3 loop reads CSASEGEWRNEQFF. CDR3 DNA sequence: TGCAGTGCTTCCGAGGGGGAGTGGCGAAATGAGCAGTTCTTC.

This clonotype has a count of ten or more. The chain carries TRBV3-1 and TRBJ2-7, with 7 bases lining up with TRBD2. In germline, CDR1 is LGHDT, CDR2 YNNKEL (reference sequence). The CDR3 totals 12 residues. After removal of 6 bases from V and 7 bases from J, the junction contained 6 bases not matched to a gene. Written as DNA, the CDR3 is TGTGCCAGCAGTTGGGCAGCGGGGGAGCAGTACTTC. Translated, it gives CASSWAAGEQYF.

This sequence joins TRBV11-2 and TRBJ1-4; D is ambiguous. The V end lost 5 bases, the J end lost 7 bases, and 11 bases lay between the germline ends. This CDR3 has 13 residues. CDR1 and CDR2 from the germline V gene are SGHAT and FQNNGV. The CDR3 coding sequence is TGTGCCAGCAGCCAGCGCTCGGGTGAAAAACTGTTTTTT. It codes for CASSQRSGEKLFF.

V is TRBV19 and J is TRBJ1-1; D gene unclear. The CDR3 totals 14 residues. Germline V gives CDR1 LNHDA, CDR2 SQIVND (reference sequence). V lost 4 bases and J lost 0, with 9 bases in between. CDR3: CASSRGELNTEAFF. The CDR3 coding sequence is TGTGCCAGTAGTAGAGGAGAATTGAACACTGAAGCTTTCTTT. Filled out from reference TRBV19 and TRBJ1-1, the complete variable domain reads DGGITQSPKYLFRKEGQNVTLSCEQNLNHDAMYWYRQDPGQGLRLIYYSQIVNDFQKGDIAEGYSVSREKKESFPLTVTSAQKNPTAFYLCASSRGELNTEAFFGQGTRLTVV.